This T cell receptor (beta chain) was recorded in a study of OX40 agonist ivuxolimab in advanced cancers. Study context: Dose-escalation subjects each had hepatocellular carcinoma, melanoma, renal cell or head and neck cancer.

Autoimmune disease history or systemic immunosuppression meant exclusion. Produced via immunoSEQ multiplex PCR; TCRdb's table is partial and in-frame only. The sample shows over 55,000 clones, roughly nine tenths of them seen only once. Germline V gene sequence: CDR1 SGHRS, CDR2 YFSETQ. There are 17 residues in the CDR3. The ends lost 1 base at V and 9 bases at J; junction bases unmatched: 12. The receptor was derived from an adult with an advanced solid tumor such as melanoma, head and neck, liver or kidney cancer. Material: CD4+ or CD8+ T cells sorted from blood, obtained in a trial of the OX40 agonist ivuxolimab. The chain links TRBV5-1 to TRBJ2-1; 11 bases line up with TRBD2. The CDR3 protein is CASSLQTSGMGGGEQFF. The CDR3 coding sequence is TGCGCCAGCAGCTTGCAGACTAGCGGGATGGGTGGCGGTGAGCAGTTCTTC.